This T cell receptor beta chain was documented in a study of post-analysis software for immune sequencing data. Study in general: Courses of disease covered relapsing-remitting, secondary progressive and progressive-relapsing multiple sclerosis.

The CDR3 length is 12 residues. Germline values: CDR1 MGHDK, CDR2 SYGVNS. Regarding this clonotype: Its specificity is unknown. The junction departs from germline at one end; a sequencing error may be responsible.

Study observations and caveats: Same-batch samples co-clustered strongly by F measure. Four or five TRBV segments were significantly more frequent in patients than in controls. TRBV5-6, TRBV5-1 and TRBV20-1 were among these segments.

Included in the TCR beta cDNA libraries were unique molecular identifiers. T cells numbering roughly 0.95 to 10 million gave rise to around 460,000 cDNA molecules. TCRdb called the PCR reads again in MiXCR, with one record for every CDR3 protein. The data contain 740,000 or so distinct CDR3 sequences, approximately 53% of them singletons. The chain recombines TRBV25-1 with TRBJ1-1; D call uncertain. The TCR originated in a girl under 18 with multiple sclerosis. Sequencing was performed on blood. The CDR3 sequence: CVSSLENTEAFF. CDR3 coding DNA: TGTGTCAGCAGCCTTGAGAACACTGAAGCTTTCTTT.